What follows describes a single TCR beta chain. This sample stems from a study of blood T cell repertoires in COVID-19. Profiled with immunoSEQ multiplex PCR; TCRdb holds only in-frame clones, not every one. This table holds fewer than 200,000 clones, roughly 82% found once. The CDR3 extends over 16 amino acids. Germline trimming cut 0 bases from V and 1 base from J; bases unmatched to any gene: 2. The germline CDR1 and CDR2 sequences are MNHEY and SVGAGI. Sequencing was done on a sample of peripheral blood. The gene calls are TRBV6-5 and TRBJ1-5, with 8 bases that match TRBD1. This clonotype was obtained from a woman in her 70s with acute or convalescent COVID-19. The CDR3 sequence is CASSYSRQGSNQPQHF. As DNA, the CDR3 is TGTGCCAGCAGTTACTCCAGACAGGGGAGCAATCAGCCCCAGCATTTT.